These 8 T cell receptor beta chains originate from one sample sequenced in a study of monozygotic twins with inflammatory bowel disease. TCRdb reprocessed the 5' RACE reads, with one entry per CDR3 protein and no DNA. The repertoire shows about 450,000 distinct CDR3 sequences; the top ten hold 2% to 3%. Sequences were obtained from blood. These receptors all stem from a human donor with ulcerative colitis or Crohn's disease, or a healthy co-twin of an affected twin (not recorded which).

The gene calls are TRBV4-1 and TRBJ1-5; TCRdb lists TRBD1, though no DNA is available to test this call. This CDR3 is built from 14 residues. From germline, CDR1 is MGHRA and CDR2 YSYEKL. This chain's CDR3 is CASSQQGAGQPQHF.

V and J are TRBV14 and TRBJ2-3. Germline-derived CDR1 and CDR2 are SGHDN and FVKESK. CDR3 size: 14 residues. The CDR3 sequence: CASSQGWVRHTQYF.

The chain carries TRBV11-3 and TRBJ2-2. The length of the CDR3 is 13 residues. Germline V gene data show CDR1 as SGHNT and CDR2 as YENEEA. CDR3 amino acids: CASSPRIDGELFF.

The V and J genes are TRBV20-1 and TRBJ1-6. Germline V gives CDR1 DFQATT, CDR2 SNEGSKA (reference sequence). This CDR3 has 14 amino acids. CDR3 sequence: CSLSRGSDNSPLHF.

This sequence joins TRBV20-1 and TRBJ1-3. The CDR3 totals 14 residues. Per germline, CDR1 DFQATT and CDR2 SNEGSKA (reference sequence). Here the CDR3 reads CSVLPVVSGNTIYF.

The genes are TRBV11-2 and TRBJ2-3; as DNA is missing, the TRBD1 call by TCRdb cannot be tested. This CDR3 contains 18 residues. Germline loops: CDR1 SGHAT, CDR2 FQNNGV. The CDR3 region is CASSLDQQGFGGTDTQYF.

This CDR3 reads CASSQQGGEIFF. The chain is built from TRBV7-2 and TRBJ2-1; TCRdb's D call, TRBD2, is unchecked because there is no DNA. The CDR3 is made up of 12 amino acids. Germline CDR1 SGHTA, CDR2 FQGNSA.

V usage is TRBV6-1 and J usage is TRBJ2-7; TCRdb reports TRBD2, a call that lacks DNA to check it against. This CDR3 region has 14 residues. Germline lookup yields CDR1 MNHNS and CDR2 SASEGT. CDR3: CASSTGTNTYEQYF.